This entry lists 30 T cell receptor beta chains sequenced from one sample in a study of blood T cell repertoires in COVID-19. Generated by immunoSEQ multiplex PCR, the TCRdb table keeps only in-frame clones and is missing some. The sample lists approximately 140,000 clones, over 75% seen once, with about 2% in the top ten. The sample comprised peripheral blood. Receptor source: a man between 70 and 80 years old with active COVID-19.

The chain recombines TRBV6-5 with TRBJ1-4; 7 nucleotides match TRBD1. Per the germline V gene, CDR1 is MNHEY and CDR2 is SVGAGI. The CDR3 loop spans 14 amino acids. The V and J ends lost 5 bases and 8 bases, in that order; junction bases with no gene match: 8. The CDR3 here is CASSTGEEGEKLFF. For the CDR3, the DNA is TGTGCCAGCAGTACAGGGGAGGAAGGCGAAAAACTGTTTTTT.

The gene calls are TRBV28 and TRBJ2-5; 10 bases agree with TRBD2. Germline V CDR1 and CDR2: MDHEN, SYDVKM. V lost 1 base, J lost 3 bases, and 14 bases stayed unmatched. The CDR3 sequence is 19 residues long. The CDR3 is CASSLLVVGRTSGKETQYF. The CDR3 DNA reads TGTGCCAGCAGTTTATTGGTGGTAGGTAGGACTAGCGGTAAAGAGACCCAGTACTTC.

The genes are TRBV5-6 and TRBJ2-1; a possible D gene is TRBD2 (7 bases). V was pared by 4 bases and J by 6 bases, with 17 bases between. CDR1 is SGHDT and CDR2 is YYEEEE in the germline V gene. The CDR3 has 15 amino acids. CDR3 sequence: CASSPGAGRPNEQFF. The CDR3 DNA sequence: TGTGCCAGCAGCCCGGGGGCCGGGAGGCCCAATGAGCAGTTCTTC.

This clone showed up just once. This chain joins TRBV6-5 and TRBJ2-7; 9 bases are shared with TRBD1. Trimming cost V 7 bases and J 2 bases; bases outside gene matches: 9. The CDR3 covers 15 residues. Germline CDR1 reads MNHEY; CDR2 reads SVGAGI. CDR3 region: CASTYPGQGPYEQYF. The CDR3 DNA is TGTGCCAGCACCTACCCGGGACAGGGTCCCTACGAGCAGTACTTC.

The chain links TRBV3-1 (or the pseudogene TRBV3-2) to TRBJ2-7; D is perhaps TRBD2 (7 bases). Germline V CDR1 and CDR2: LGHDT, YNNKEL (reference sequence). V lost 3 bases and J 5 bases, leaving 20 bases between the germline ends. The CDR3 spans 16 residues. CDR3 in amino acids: CASSHGGGGPTDEQYF. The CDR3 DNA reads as TGTGCCAGCAGCCACGGAGGGGGAGGGCCGACGGACGAGCAGTACTTC.

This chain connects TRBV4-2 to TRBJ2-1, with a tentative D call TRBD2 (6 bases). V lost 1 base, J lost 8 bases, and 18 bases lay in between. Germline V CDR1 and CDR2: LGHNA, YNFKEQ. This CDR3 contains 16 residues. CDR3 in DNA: TGTGCCAGCAGCCAAGGGAGGGCGGGAACGGGCGATGAGCAGTTCTTC. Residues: CASSQGRAGTGDEQFF.

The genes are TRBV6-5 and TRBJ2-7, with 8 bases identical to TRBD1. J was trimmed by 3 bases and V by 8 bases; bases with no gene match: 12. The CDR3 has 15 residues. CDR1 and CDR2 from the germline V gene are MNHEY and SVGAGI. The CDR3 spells CASSGTGGSRYEQYF. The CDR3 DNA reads TGTGCCAGCTCCGGGACAGGAGGGTCCCGCTACGAGCAGTACTTC.

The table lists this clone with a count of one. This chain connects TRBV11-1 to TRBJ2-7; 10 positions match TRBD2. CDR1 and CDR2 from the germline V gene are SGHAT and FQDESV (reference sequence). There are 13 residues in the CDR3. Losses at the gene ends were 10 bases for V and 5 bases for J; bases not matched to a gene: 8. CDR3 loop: CATGTSEGNEQYF. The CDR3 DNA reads TGTGCCACCGGGACTAGCGAGGGGAACGAGCAGTACTTC. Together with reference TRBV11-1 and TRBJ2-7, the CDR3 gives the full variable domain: EAEVAQSPRYKITEKSQAVAFWCDPISGHATLYWYRQILGQGPELLVQFQDESVVDDSQLPKDRFSAERLKGVDSTLKIQPAELGDSAMYLCATGTSEGNEQYFGPGTRLTVT.

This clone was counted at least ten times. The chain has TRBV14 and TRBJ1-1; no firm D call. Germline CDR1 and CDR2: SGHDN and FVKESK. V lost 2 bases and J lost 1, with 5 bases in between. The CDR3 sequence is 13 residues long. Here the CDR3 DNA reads TGTGCCAGCAGCCAACAGAAGAACACTGAAGCTTTCTTT. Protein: CASSQQKNTEAFF.

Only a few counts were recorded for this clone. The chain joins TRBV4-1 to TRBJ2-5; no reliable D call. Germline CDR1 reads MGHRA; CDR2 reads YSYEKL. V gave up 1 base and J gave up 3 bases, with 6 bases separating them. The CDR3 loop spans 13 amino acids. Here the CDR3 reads CASSQVPEETQYF. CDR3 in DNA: TGCGCCAGCAGCCAAGTCCCGGAAGAGACCCAGTACTTC.

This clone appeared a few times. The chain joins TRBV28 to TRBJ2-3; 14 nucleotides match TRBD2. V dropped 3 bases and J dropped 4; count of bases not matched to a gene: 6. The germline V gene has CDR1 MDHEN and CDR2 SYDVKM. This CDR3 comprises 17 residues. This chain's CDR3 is CASSFSGLAGVPDTQYF. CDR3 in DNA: TGTGCCAGCAGTTTTTCGGGACTAGCGGGAGTTCCAGATACGCAGTATTTT. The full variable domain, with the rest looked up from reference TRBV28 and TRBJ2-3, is DVKVTQSSRYLVKRTGEKVFLECVQDMDHENMFWYRQDPGLGLRLIYFSYDVKMKEKGDIPEGYSVSREKKERFSLILESASTNQTSMYLCASSFSGLAGVPDTQYFGPGTRLTVL.

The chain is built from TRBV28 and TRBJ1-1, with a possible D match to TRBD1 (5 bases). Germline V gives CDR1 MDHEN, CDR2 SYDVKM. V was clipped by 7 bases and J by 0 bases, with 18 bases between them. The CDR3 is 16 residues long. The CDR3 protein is CASTDQGVRMNTEAFF. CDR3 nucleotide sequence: TGTGCCAGCACGGACCAGGGTGTAAGGATGAACACTGAAGCTTTCTTT.

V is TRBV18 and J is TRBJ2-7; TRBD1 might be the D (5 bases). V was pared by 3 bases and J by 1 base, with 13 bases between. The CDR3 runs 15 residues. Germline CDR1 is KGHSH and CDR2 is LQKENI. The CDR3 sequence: CASSPGQYRSYEQYF. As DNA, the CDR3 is TGTGCCAGCTCACCCGGCCAATACAGGTCCTACGAGCAGTACTTC.

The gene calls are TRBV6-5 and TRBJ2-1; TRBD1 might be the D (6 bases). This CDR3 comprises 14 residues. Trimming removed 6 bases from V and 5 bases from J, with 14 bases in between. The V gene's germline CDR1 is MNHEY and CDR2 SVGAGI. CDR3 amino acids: CASRLTGYDNEQFF. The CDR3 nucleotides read TGTGCCAGCAGGCTCACAGGGTACGACAATGAGCAGTTCTTC.

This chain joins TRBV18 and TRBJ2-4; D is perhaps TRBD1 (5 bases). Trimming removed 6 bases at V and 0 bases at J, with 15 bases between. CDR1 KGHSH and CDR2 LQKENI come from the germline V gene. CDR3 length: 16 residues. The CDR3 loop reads CASSPDRSLAKNIQYF. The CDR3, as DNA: TGTGCCAGCTCGCCTGACAGAAGCCTAGCCAAAAACATTCAGTACTTC.

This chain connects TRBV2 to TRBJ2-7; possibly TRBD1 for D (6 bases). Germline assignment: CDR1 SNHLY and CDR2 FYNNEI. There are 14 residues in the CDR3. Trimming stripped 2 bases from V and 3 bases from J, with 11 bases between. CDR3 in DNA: TGTGCCAGCAGTGAAAGACAGGCCCTCTACGAGCAGTACTTC. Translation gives CASSERQALYEQYF.

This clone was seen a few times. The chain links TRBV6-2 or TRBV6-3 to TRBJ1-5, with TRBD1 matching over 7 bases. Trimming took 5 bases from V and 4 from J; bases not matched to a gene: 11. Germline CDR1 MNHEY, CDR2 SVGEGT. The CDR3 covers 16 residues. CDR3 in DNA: TGTGCCAGCAGTCGCCACACAGGGGTCGGGAATCAGCCCCAGCATTTT. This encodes CASSRHTGVGNQPQHF.

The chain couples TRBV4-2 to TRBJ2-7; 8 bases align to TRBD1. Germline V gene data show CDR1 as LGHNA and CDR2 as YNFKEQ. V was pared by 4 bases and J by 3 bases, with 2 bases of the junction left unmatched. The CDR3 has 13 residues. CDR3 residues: CASSPDRVYEQYF. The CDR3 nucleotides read TGTGCCAGCAGCCCGGACAGGGTCTACGAGCAGTACTTC.

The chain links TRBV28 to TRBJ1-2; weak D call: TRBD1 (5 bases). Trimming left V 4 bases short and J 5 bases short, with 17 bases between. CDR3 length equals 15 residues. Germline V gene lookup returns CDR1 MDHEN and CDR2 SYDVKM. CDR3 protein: CASSSPLTRGYGYTF. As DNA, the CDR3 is TGTGCCAGCAGTTCGCCCCTCACCCGGGGGTATGGCTACACCTTC.

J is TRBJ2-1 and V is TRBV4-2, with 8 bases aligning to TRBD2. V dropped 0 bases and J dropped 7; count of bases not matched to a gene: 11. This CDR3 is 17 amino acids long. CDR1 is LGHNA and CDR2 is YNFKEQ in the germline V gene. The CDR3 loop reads CASSQEVKSGRENEQFF. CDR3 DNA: TGTGCCAGCAGCCAAGAGGTGAAGAGCGGGAGAGAAAATGAGCAGTTCTTC.

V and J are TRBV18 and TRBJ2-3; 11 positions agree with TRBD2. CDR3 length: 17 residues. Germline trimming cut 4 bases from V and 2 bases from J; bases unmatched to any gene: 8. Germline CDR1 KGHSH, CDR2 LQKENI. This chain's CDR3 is CASSLLAGGTNTDTQYF. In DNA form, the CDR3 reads TGTGCCAGCTCACTCCTAGCGGGAGGAACTAACACAGATACGCAGTATTTT.

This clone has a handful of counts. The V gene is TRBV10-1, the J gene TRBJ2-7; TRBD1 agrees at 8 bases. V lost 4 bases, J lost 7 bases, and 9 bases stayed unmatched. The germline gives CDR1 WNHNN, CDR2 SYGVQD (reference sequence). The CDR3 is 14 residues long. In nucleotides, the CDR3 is TGCGCCAGCAGTGCAGGGGGCAGTTCATGGGAGCAGTACTTC. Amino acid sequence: CASSAGGSSWEQYF.

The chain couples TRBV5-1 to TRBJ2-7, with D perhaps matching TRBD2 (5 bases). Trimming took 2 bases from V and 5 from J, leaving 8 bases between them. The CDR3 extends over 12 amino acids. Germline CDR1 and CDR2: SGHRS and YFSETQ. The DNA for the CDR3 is TGCGCCAGCAGCTTTATCGGGGACGAGCAGTACTTC. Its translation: CASSFIGDEQYF.

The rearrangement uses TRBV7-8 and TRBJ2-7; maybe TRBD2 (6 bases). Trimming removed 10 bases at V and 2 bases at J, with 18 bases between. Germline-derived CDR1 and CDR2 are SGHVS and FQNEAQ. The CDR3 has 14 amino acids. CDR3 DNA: TGTGCCACCACCGCCCTAGGAGGGCCCTACGAGCAGTACTTC. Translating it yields CATTALGGPYEQYF.

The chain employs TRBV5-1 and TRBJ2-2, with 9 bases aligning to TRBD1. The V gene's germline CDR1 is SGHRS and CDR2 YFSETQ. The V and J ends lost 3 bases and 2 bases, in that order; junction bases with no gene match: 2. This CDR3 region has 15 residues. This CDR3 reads CASSSTGGNTGELFF. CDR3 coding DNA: TGCGCCAGCAGCTCGACAGGGGGAAACACCGGGGAGCTGTTTTTT.

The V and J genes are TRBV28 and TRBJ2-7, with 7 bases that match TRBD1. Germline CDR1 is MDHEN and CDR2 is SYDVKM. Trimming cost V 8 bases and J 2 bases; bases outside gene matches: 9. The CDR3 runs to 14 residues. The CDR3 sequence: CASDSGTVTYEQYF. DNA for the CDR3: TGTGCCAGCGATTCTGGGACAGTCACCTACGAGCAGTACTTC.

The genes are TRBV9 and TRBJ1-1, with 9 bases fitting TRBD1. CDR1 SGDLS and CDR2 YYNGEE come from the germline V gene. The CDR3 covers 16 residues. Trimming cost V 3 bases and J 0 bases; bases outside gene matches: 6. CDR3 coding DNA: TGTGCCAGCAGCGCCCGGGGACAGGGTATGAACACTGAAGCTTTCTTT. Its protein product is CASSARGQGMNTEAFF.

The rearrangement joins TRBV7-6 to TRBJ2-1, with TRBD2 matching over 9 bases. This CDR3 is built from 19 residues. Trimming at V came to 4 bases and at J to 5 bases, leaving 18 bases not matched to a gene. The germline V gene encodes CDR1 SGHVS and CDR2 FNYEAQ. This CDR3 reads CASSSLFLSPGTSHNEQFF. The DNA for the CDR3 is TGTGCCAGCAGCTCACTATTCCTCTCCCCCGGGACTAGCCACAATGAGCAGTTCTTC. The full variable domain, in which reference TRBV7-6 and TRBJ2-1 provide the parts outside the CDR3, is GAGVSQSPRYKVTKRGQDVALRCDPISGHVSLYWYRQALGQGPEFLTYFNYEAQQDKSGLPNDRFSAERPEGSISTLTIQRTEQRDSAMYRCASSSLFLSPGTSHNEQFFGPGTRLTVL.

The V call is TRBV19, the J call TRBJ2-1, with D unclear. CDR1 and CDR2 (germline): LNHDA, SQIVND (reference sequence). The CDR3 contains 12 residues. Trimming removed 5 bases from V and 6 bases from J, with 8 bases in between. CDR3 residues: CASSARANEQFF. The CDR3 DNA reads TGTGCCAGTAGTGCTCGAGCCAATGAGCAGTTCTTC.

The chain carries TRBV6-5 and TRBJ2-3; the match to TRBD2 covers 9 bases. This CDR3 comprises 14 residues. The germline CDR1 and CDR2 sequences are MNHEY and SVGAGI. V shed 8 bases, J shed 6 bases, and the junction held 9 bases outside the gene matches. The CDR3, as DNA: TGTGCCAGCGGCCGCGGGAGGGGTGGTGATACGCAGTATTTT. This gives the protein CASGRGRGGDTQYF.